This is a list of T cell receptor beta chains from one sample in a study of graft-versus-host responses after intestinal transplantation. Generated by immunoSEQ multiplex PCR, the TCRdb table keeps only in-frame clones and is missing some. The repertoire includes over 70,000 clones, around 91% of them detected once, and 4% to 5% sits in the top ten. No cognate antigen is known for these TCRs. Sequenced material: unstimulated CD8+ T cells sorted from spleen or lymph node cells, taken before transplant. The receptor source for this set is a human donor who was the organ donor for an intestinal transplant. The CDR3 runs from the conserved cysteine through the conserved F or W.

J gene,V gene,CDR3 protein
TRBJ2-4,TRBV6-6,CASSTRSSGNIQYF
TRBJ2-3,TRBV27,CASSLQGWAADTQYF
TRBJ2-3,TRBV11-2,CASSLLAGARDTQYF
TRBJ2-3,TRBV4-1,CASSQQSGTADTQYF
TRBJ1-1,TRBV7-8,CASSLLGTGVLWNTEAFF
TRBJ2-1,TRBV27,CASNVYQGANEQFF
TRBJ1-2,TRBV4-3,CASSPGRAYGYTF
TRBJ2-5,TRBV23-1,CASSQPSDRTYF
TRBJ1-2,TRBV4-3,CASSQAGARGNVFYGYTF
TRBJ2-1,TRBV6-4,CASSDGGGVSSEQFF
TRBJ2-2,TRBV19,CASSDPTGGVIGELFF
TRBJ1-2,TRBV19,CASNSPLQGINYYGYTF
TRBJ2-3,TRBV4-3,CASSQGRTGADTQYF
TRBJ1-1,TRBV2,CASSASNTEAFF
TRBJ1-2,TRBV6-4,CARIRGRRTYGYTF
TRBJ2-5,TRBV27,CATAGLAGQTQYF
TRBJ2-3,TRBV4-2,CASSAVGSYTDTQYF
TRBJ1-2,TRBV4-2,CASSQPDSNYGYTF
TRBJ2-1,TRBV30,CAWGPDTSRNEQFF
TRBJ1-2,TRBV27,CASSLGLGADGGYTF
TRBJ2-5,TRBV9,CASSVSRGRGETQYF
TRBJ1-5,TRBV5-8,CASSLDPDRANQPQHF
TRBJ2-1,TRBV28,CATMDLAGVNEQFF
TRBJ2-6,TRBV28,CASSLYLAGSVSGANVLTF
TRBJ1-5,TRBV28,CASSGTGINQPQHF
TRBJ1-1,TRBV7-6,CATGRWEQGSEAFF
TRBJ2-1,TRBV29-1,CSVVLAGVDNEQFF
TRBJ1-6,TRBV5-5,CASSQGGFNSPLHF
TRBJ2-2,TRBV5-6,CASSLGGGNTGELFF
TRBJ2-5,TRBV4-1,CASSQVAGGIQETQYF